The clone carrying this T cell receptor beta chain showed up just once. This sample was taken from a study of blood T cell repertoires in COVID-19. Across the whole study: From the United States, Italy and Spain came samples of acute and convalescent COVID-19. T cells, B-cell-depleted T cells, or PBMCs supplied cDNA or gDNA.

The CDR3 is 13 amino acids. V shed 7 bases and J shed 4 bases, with 13 bases lying between them. Germline V gene sequence: CDR1 MDHEN, CDR2 SYDVKM. In the authors' workflow: The assay estimated nucleated cells by amplifying reference gene primers. TCRdb's copy holds only in-frame clones and misses some; the assay was immunoSEQ multiplex PCR. Clone size and the V and J calls come from that table; the DNA yielded D and trimming. The sample records approximately 170,000 clones, approximately 89% being singletons. The sequencing input was peripheral blood. The TCR was taken from a man in his sixties or seventies with acute or convalescent COVID-19. The rearrangement joins TRBV28 to TRBJ1-2, with D unclear. Written as DNA, the CDR3 is TGTGCCAGCATTTTGTCGCGATCCTATGGCTACACCTTC. It codes for CASILSRSYGYTF.